Listed below are T cell receptor beta chains from one sample, sequenced in a study of neurological immune-mediated disorders. TCRdb reanalysed the 5' RACE reads using MiXCR and keeps one entry per CDR3 protein. The sample shows 69,000 or so distinct CDR3 sequences, around 4.8% of them seen only once. Sequences were obtained from PBMCs. The receptors come from a woman in her 70s with multiple sclerosis. CDR3s include the opening cysteine and the closing phenylalanine or tryptophan. The D gene is left open where the match is weak. Clone size, where shown, is once, few, many, or a class for clones that have expanded.

clone_size: many; j_call: TRBJ1-1; d_call: NA; v_call: TRBV7-2; cdr3_nt: TGTGCCAGCACGTCCGGGACATATAACACTGAAGCTTTCTTT; cdr3_aa: CASTSGTYNTEAFF
clone_size: NA; j_call: TRBJ2-7; d_call: NA; v_call: TRBV20-1; cdr3_nt: TGCGGTGCTAGAGATGTAGTCTCCTACGAGCAGTACTTC; cdr3_aa: CGARDVVSYEQYF
clone_size: many; j_call: TRBJ1-2; d_call: NA; v_call: TRBV6-2/TRBV6-3; cdr3_nt: TGTGCCAGCAGTTACTCGGGGGGTAACTATGGCTACACCTTC; cdr3_aa: CASSYSGGNYGYTF
clone_size: many; j_call: TRBJ2-2; d_call: NA; v_call: TRBV12-3/TRBV12-4; cdr3_nt: TGTGCCAGCAGTTTCTCCATAAGAAACACCGGGGAGCTGTTTTTT; cdr3_aa: CASSFSIRNTGELFF
clone_size: NA; j_call: TRBJ2-1; d_call: TRBD1; v_call: TRBV20-1; cdr3_nt: TGCAGTGCTAAACCGGGACAGGGGGCTGAGCAGTTCTTC; cdr3_aa: CSAKPGQGAEQFF
clone_size: few; j_call: TRBJ2-3; d_call: NA; v_call: TRBV6-2/TRBV6-3; cdr3_nt: TGTGCCAGCAGTTACTCCGGGAATGAATTTACAGATACGCAGTATTTT; cdr3_aa: CASSYSGNEFTDTQYF
clone_size: few; j_call: TRBJ2-2; d_call: NA; v_call: TRBV11-2; cdr3_nt: TGTGCCAGCAGCCGAACGGGGCGTAGGTACACCGGGGAGCTGTTTTTT; cdr3_aa: CASSRTGRRYTGELFF
clone_size: many; j_call: TRBJ1-1; d_call: TRBD1; v_call: TRBV5-1; cdr3_nt: TGCGCCAGCAGCTCTCAGGGGGCAATCACTGAAGCTTTCTTT; cdr3_aa: CASSSQGAITEAFF
clone_size: many; j_call: TRBJ2-3; d_call: TRBD1; v_call: TRBV6-5; cdr3_nt: TGTGCCAGCAGTGGGGACAGGGAAACAGATACGCAGTATTTT; cdr3_aa: CASSGDRETDTQYF
clone_size: many; j_call: TRBJ2-4; d_call: NA; v_call: TRBV21-1; cdr3_nt: TGTGCCAGCAGCCTAAGGGATGGGGACAGATGTCCTATAGCCAAAAACATTCAGTACTTC; cdr3_aa: CASSLRDGDRCPIAKNIQYF
clone_size: many; j_call: TRBJ2-1; d_call: NA; v_call: TRBV10-3; cdr3_nt: TGTGCCATCAGTAAAACGGCGGACACCCTCGATGAGCAGTTCTTC; cdr3_aa: CAISKTADTLDEQFF
clone_size: many; j_call: TRBJ2-7; d_call: NA; v_call: TRBV20-1; cdr3_nt: TGCAGTGCTAGGGTTAATAGTGGCGAGCAGTACTTC; cdr3_aa: CSARVNSGEQYF
clone_size: many; j_call: TRBJ2-7; d_call: NA; v_call: TRBV20-1; cdr3_nt: TGCAGTGCTAGTTCTAGTACCTCCTACGAGCAGTACTTC; cdr3_aa: CSASSSTSYEQYF
clone_size: NA; j_call: TRBJ1-1; d_call: TRBD1; v_call: TRBV5-1; cdr3_nt: TGCGCCAGCGGGGGACAGGGGAAGGTCGTGAACACTGAAGCTTTCTTT; cdr3_aa: CASGGQGKVVNTEAFF
clone_size: NA; j_call: TRBJ2-7; d_call: NA; v_call: TRBV20-1; cdr3_nt: TGCAGTGCTAGAGAGCGGGGTAGGCGTGTTGAGCAGTACTTC; cdr3_aa: CSARERGRRVEQYF
clone_size: many; j_call: TRBJ1-1; d_call: NA; v_call: TRBV12-3/TRBV12-4; cdr3_nt: TGTGCCAGCAGTTGGAGGGCCAACACTGAAGCTTTCTTT; cdr3_aa: CASSWRANTEAFF
clone_size: many; j_call: TRBJ2-1; d_call: TRBD2; v_call: TRBV7-2; cdr3_nt: TGTGCCAGCAGCACCACCGGGACTAGCGGGTACCAGTTCTTC; cdr3_aa: CASSTTGTSGYQFF
clone_size: many; j_call: TRBJ2-7; d_call: TRBD1; v_call: TRBV10-3; cdr3_nt: TGTGCCATCAGTGGGACAGGGGGCGAAGAGCAGTACTTC; cdr3_aa: CAISGTGGEEQYF
clone_size: many; j_call: TRBJ1-4; d_call: NA; v_call: TRBV29-1; cdr3_nt: TGCAGCGTTGAGCGGGGAGAAAAACTGTTTTTT; cdr3_aa: CSVERGEKLFF
clone_size: many; j_call: TRBJ2-7; d_call: TRBD1; v_call: TRBV5-1; cdr3_nt: TGCGCCAGCAGCATCAGCCGGGACAGTTCATCCTACGAGCAGTACTTC; cdr3_aa: CASSISRDSSSYEQYF
clone_size: NA; j_call: TRBJ2-4; d_call: TRBD1; v_call: TRBV28; cdr3_nt: TGTGCCAGCAGCCCCGGGACAGCACACCAAAACATTCAGTACTTC; cdr3_aa: CASSPGTAHQNIQYF
clone_size: many; j_call: TRBJ2-5; d_call: NA; v_call: TRBV7-6; cdr3_nt: TGTGCCAGCAGTCCGTTATTCCAAGAGACCCAGTACTTC; cdr3_aa: CASSPLFQETQYF
clone_size: few; j_call: TRBJ1-1; d_call: NA; v_call: TRBV12-3/TRBV12-4; cdr3_nt: TGTGCCAGCAGTTTATGGAGACGGGGCAACACTGAAGCTTTCTTT; cdr3_aa: CASSLWRRGNTEAFF
clone_size: many; j_call: TRBJ1-1; d_call: TRBD1; v_call: TRBV6-2/TRBV6-3; cdr3_nt: TGTGCCATCGGACAGGGGGAAATCACTGAAGCTTTCTTT; cdr3_aa: CAIGQGEITEAFF
clone_size: many; j_call: TRBJ1-3; d_call: TRBD1; v_call: TRBV7-2; cdr3_nt: TGTGCCAGCAGCTTGACGACAGGGGGATCTGGAAACACCATATATTTT; cdr3_aa: CASSLTTGGSGNTIYF
clone_size: NA; j_call: TRBJ1-6; d_call: NA; v_call: TRBV7-9; cdr3_nt: TGTGCCATCAGCAGACGGGATTCACCCCTCCACTTT; cdr3_aa: CAISRRDSPLHF
clone_size: many; j_call: TRBJ1-5; d_call: NA; v_call: TRBV27; cdr3_nt: TGTGCCACCCGCGGAGGGGCAGGACGCCAGCCCCAGCATTTT; cdr3_aa: CATRGGAGRQPQHF
clone_size: NA; j_call: TRBJ2-2; d_call: TRBD2; v_call: TRBV7-6; cdr3_nt: TGTGCCAGCAGGCCAAACAACCCGGGACTAGCGGGAGCCGGGGAGCTGTTTTTT; cdr3_aa: CASRPNNPGLAGAGELFF
clone_size: many; j_call: TRBJ2-1; d_call: NA; v_call: TRBV12-3/TRBV12-4; cdr3_nt: TGTGCCAGCAGTCCCTATACCGGGACGAGGGATGAGCAGTTCTTC; cdr3_aa: CASSPYTGTRDEQFF
clone_size: many; j_call: TRBJ1-5; d_call: NA; v_call: TRBV20-1; cdr3_nt: TGCAGTGCTAGAGGGGACAATCAGCCCCAGCATTTT; cdr3_aa: CSARGDNQPQHF
clone_size: few; j_call: TRBJ1-5; d_call: TRBD1; v_call: TRBV6-2/TRBV6-3; cdr3_nt: TGTGCCAGCAGTTACGGACAGGGGAGGAATCAGCCCCAGCATTTT; cdr3_aa: CASSYGQGRNQPQHF
clone_size: many; j_call: TRBJ2-1; d_call: TRBD2; v_call: TRBV20-1; cdr3_nt: TGCAGTGCTAGAGACCCCGGGACTAGCGGGAGGGGCAATGAGCAGTTCTTC; cdr3_aa: CSARDPGTSGRGNEQFF
clone_size: many; j_call: TRBJ2-7; d_call: NA; v_call: TRBV7-2; cdr3_nt: TGTGCCAGCAGCTTAGAGGGCAGAGTTACTTACGAGCAGTACTTC; cdr3_aa: CASSLEGRVTYEQYF
clone_size: few; j_call: TRBJ1-4; d_call: TRBD1; v_call: TRBV3-1; cdr3_nt: TGTGCCAGCAGCCAAAGGACAGGACTGAATGAAAAACTGTTTTTT; cdr3_aa: CASSQRTGLNEKLFF
clone_size: NA; j_call: TRBJ2-1; d_call: NA; v_call: TRBV7-2; cdr3_nt: TGTGCCAGCAGTAGGCTATATGAGCAGTTCTTC; cdr3_aa: CASSRLYEQFF
clone_size: many; j_call: TRBJ1-4; d_call: TRBD1; v_call: TRBV7-9; cdr3_nt: TGTGCCAGCAGCTCAACCGGACAGGGGGCCTTTGAAAAACTGTTTTTT; cdr3_aa: CASSSTGQGAFEKLFF
clone_size: many; j_call: TRBJ2-3; d_call: NA; v_call: TRBV7-9; cdr3_nt: TGTGCCAGCAGCTTAGATTTGACAAGGCCGGATACGCAGTATTTT; cdr3_aa: CASSLDLTRPDTQYF
clone_size: NA; j_call: TRBJ2-7; d_call: NA; v_call: TRBV6-5; cdr3_nt: TGTGCCAGCAGAATCGGGCGCGAGCAGTACTTC; cdr3_aa: CASRIGREQYF
clone_size: many; j_call: TRBJ1-1; d_call: TRBD1; v_call: TRBV20-1; cdr3_nt: TGCAGTGCTAGAGGGGGGGACAGATCCTTCAACACTGAAGCTTTCTTT; cdr3_aa: CSARGGDRSFNTEAFF
clone_size: many; j_call: TRBJ2-4; d_call: NA; v_call: TRBV4-1; cdr3_nt: TGCGCCAGCAGCCAGGTGGACAAAAACATTCAGTACTTC; cdr3_aa: CASSQVDKNIQYF
clone_size: many; j_call: TRBJ1-5; d_call: TRBD1; v_call: TRBV20-1; cdr3_nt: TGCAGTGCTATAAGGACAGGGGCCGATAGCAATCAGCCCCAGCATTTT; cdr3_aa: CSAIRTGADSNQPQHF
clone_size: NA; j_call: TRBJ2-3; d_call: NA; v_call: TRBV7-2; cdr3_nt: TGTGCCAGCAGCTTAAGGGCCAGAGCGTTACGCCCAGATACGCAGTATTTT; cdr3_aa: CASSLRARALRPDTQYF
clone_size: many; j_call: TRBJ2-1; d_call: TRBD2; v_call: TRBV7-9; cdr3_nt: TGTGCCAGCAGGGGTAGCGGGAAGTACAATGAGCAGTTCTTC; cdr3_aa: CASRGSGKYNEQFF
clone_size: many; j_call: TRBJ2-7; d_call: NA; v_call: TRBV5-1; cdr3_nt: TGCGCCAGCAGTCCCCTAACAGCGGGACAGGCCGAGCAGTACTTC; cdr3_aa: CASSPLTAGQAEQYF
clone_size: few; j_call: TRBJ2-5; d_call: TRBD1; v_call: TRBV7-7; cdr3_nt: TGTGCCAGCAGCCCTGACAGGGGGATGGAGACCCAGTACTTC; cdr3_aa: CASSPDRGMETQYF
clone_size: many; j_call: TRBJ2-5; d_call: NA; v_call: TRBV5-1; cdr3_nt: TGCGCCAGCAGCTCTCCGGGACTCCTGCAAGAGACCCAGTACTTC; cdr3_aa: CASSSPGLLQETQYF
clone_size: many; j_call: TRBJ1-6; d_call: NA; v_call: TRBV25-1; cdr3_nt: TGTGCCAGCAGTGAATACAGGACAGCCTCCAATTCACCCCTCCACTTT; cdr3_aa: CASSEYRTASNSPLHF
clone_size: many; j_call: TRBJ2-1; d_call: NA; v_call: TRBV9; cdr3_nt: TGTGCCAGCAGCGTAGAGCCCCCGTCCAGGACCTCGGAGCAGTTCTTC; cdr3_aa: CASSVEPPSRTSEQFF
clone_size: NA; j_call: TRBJ2-2; d_call: TRBD2; v_call: TRBV5-1; cdr3_nt: TGCGCCAGCAGCTTGGGGAGGCTAGCGGTTGCCGGGGAGCTGTTTTTT; cdr3_aa: CASSLGRLAVAGELFF
clone_size: NA; j_call: TRBJ2-1; d_call: TRBD2; v_call: TRBV18; cdr3_nt: TGTGCCAGCTCACCGTCAGGACTAGCGGTTAGCTCCTACAATGAGCAGTTCTTC; cdr3_aa: CASSPSGLAVSSYNEQFF
clone_size: many; j_call: TRBJ2-5; d_call: NA; v_call: TRBV6-2/TRBV6-3; cdr3_nt: TGTGCCAGCCTCGGAGGAGGGTCAAGAGAGACCCAGTACTTC; cdr3_aa: CASLGGGSRETQYF
clone_size: many; j_call: TRBJ1-3; d_call: NA; v_call: TRBV12-3/TRBV12-4; cdr3_nt: TGTGCCAGCAGTTTACTAGGGGCTGGAAACACCATATATTTT; cdr3_aa: CASSLLGAGNTIYF
clone_size: many; j_call: TRBJ2-1; d_call: TRBD2; v_call: TRBV29-1; cdr3_nt: TGCAGCGTCAAAGCGGGAGGCGAGCAGTTCTTC; cdr3_aa: CSVKAGGEQFF
clone_size: few; j_call: TRBJ2-1; d_call: TRBD1; v_call: TRBV18; cdr3_nt: TGTGCCAGCTCACCTGGGACAGGGGTTTTCAATGAGCAGTTCTTC; cdr3_aa: CASSPGTGVFNEQFF